These 26 T cell receptor beta chains came from one sample sequenced in a study of a mutant IDH1 vaccine in newly diagnosed glioma. For these receptors, no antigen is known. The time point was: week 11, during vaccination. All doses held 300 ug of mutant IDH1 20-mer peptide, with topical imiquimod. Sequenced by immunoSEQ multiplex PCR; TCRdb stores in-frame clones only, minus some. Here the sample spans tens of thousands of clones, roughly 80% being singletons. This specimen consisted of PBMCs, obtained from a glioma patient whose treatment included an IDH1 peptide vaccine. The receptor source for this set is a man in his fifties with glioma.

The chain employs TRBV28 and TRBJ2-3; 7 nucleotides line up with TRBD2. J lost 2 bases, V lost 5 bases, and 10 bases had no gene match. This CDR3 is 16 amino acids long. Germline V gene lookup returns CDR1 MDHEN and CDR2 SYDVKM. The CDR3 DNA reads TGTGCCAGCAGTCCCCCTTCCACTAGCGACACAGATACGCAGTATTTT. This gives the protein CASSPPSTSDTDTQYF.

This clone has just one count. The chain carries TRBV29-1 and TRBJ2-7; weak D call: TRBD1 (7 bases). Germline CDR1 is SQVTM and CDR2 is ANQGSEA. The CDR3 length is 12 residues. Trimming cost V 4 bases and J 2 bases, with 9 bases left between them. The CDR3 coding sequence is TGCAGCGTTGGCAGGGGGGCCTACGAGCAGTACTTC. Protein sequence: CSVGRGAYEQYF.

Here the CDR3 reads CASSPRQGTSSYEQYF. The DNA of the CDR3 is TGTGCCAGTAGTCCAAGACAGGGGACGTCTTCCTACGAGCAGTACTTC. The chain couples TRBV19 to TRBJ2-7; 8 positions agree with TRBD1. Trimming at V came to 5 bases and at J to 1 base, leaving 10 bases not matched to a gene. The germline gives CDR1 LNHDA, CDR2 SQIVND (reference sequence). The CDR3 totals 16 residues.

This clone was seen only a few times. The chain recombines TRBV25-1 with TRBJ1-1; D not resolved. The CDR3 covers 13 residues. The germline V and J ends were trimmed by 3 bases and 10 bases, with 15 bases remaining between them. Germline V gives CDR1 MGHDK, CDR2 SYGVNS. CDR3 sequence reads: CASSDRTLNLAFF. CDR3 DNA sequence: TGTGCCAGCAGTGACCGGACTCTTAATTTAGCTTTCTTT.

J is TRBJ1-5 and V is TRBV6-6, with D unclear. Trimming removed 4 bases at V and 0 bases at J, with 7 bases between. The CDR3 consists of 14 residues. Per germline, CDR1 MNHNY and CDR2 SVGAGI (reference sequence). The CDR3 coding sequence is TGTGCCAGCAGTTTTAGAGATAGCAATCAGCCCCAGCATTTT. Protein product: CASSFRDSNQPQHF.

A few counts support this clone. This same CDR3 is encoded by further DNA sequences in the sample. V gene TRBV6-5 combines with J gene TRBJ2-7; TRBD2 agrees at 8 bases. Per germline, CDR1 MNHEY and CDR2 SVGAGI. The CDR3 spans 11 residues. V trimming: 7 bases; J trimming: 7 bases; junction bases outside the gene matches: 3. This CDR3 reads CASTRGGEQYF. CDR3 DNA sequence: TGTGCCAGCACCCGCGGGGGGGAGCAGTACTTC.

V gene TRBV4-1 combines with J gene TRBJ2-1; D not certain. This CDR3 comprises 16 residues. V was trimmed by 1 base and J by 0 bases, leaving 10 bases between them. Per the germline V gene, CDR1 is MGHRA and CDR2 is YSYEKL. This CDR3 reads CASSQGRASSYNEQFF. DNA for the CDR3: TGCGCCAGCAGCCAAGGCCGGGCTAGCTCCTACAATGAGCAGTTCTTC.

This chain links TRBV4-1 with TRBJ2-1; 11 bases agree with TRBD2. Germline lookup yields CDR1 MGHRA and CDR2 YSYEKL. The V segment lost 2 bases and the J segment 7 bases; nucleotides outside the gene matches: 1. This CDR3 contains 14 residues. CDR3 nucleotide sequence: TGCGCCAGCAGCCAAACTAGCGGGAGTAATGAGCAGTTCTTC. The encoded protein is CASSQTSGSNEQFF.

V and J are TRBV6-1 and TRBJ1-4, with 8 bases aligning to TRBD1. CDR3 length: 14 residues. V lost 2 bases to trimming and J lost 8 bases; unmatched junction nucleotides: 4. In germline, CDR1 is MNHNS, CDR2 SASEGT. This CDR3 is CASSELTGAEKLFF. In DNA, the CDR3 is TGTGCCAGCAGTGAACTGACAGGGGCAGAAAAACTGTTTTTT.

Sample share makes this clone medium-sized. V usage is TRBV29-1 and J usage is TRBJ1-5; no definite D call. The CDR3 runs 12 residues. V lost 4 bases to trimming and J lost 1 base, with 5 bases between them. Germline V gene lookup returns CDR1 SQVTM and CDR2 ANQGSEA. CDR3 in DNA: TGCAGCGTTGCTGGGAGCAATCAGCCCCAGCATTTT. Protein sequence: CSVAGSNQPQHF.

The chain is built from TRBV27 and TRBJ2-1; TRBD2 aligns across 16 bases. The CDR3 runs 20 residues. With 5 bases clipped from V and 4 bases from J, the junction kept 14 bases outside the gene matches. Per the germline V gene, CDR1 is MNHEY and CDR2 is SMNVEV (reference sequence). CDR3: CASSHIPGLAGGLGYNEQFF. The CDR3 DNA reads as TGTGCCAGCAGTCACATTCCGGGACTAGCGGGAGGGCTCGGTTACAATGAGCAGTTCTTC.

This chain links TRBV5-1 with TRBJ2-5; possibly TRBD1 for D (6 bases). The CDR3 length is 13 residues. The V and J ends lost 4 bases and 5 bases respectively, with 12 bases between them. In germline, CDR1 is SGHRS, CDR2 YFSETQ. The CDR3 coding sequence is TGCGCCAGCAGCCCGGACAGATGGGAGACCCAGTACTTC. It translates to CASSPDRWETQYF.

V usage is TRBV6-1 and J usage is TRBJ1-1; no reliable D call. The CDR3 runs to 14 residues. The germline V and J ends were trimmed by 3 bases and 0 bases, with 8 bases remaining between them. From germline, CDR1 is MNHNS and CDR2 SASEGT. As DNA, the CDR3 is TGTGCCAGCAGTGATCTGGGCCTGAACACTGAAGCTTTCTTT. Encoded protein: CASSDLGLNTEAFF.

The gene calls are TRBV10-3 and TRBJ2-5; tentatively, D is TRBD1 (6 bases). This CDR3 region has 13 residues. Germline V CDR1 and CDR2: ENHRY, SYGVKD. The ends were cut back, 6 bases at V and 5 bases at J, with 13 bases in the middle. The CDR3 region has the DNA TGTGCCATCAGGCCCAGGGGAGAGGAGACCCAGTACTTC. Translation gives CAIRPRGEETQYF.

The chain couples TRBV14 to TRBJ1-2, with a weak D call TRBD1 (6 bases). This CDR3 is 12 amino acids long. Germline-derived CDR1 and CDR2 are SGHDN and FVKESK. The V gene lost 5 bases and the J gene lost 4 bases, with 8 bases spanning the gap. The CDR3 DNA follows: TGTGCCAGCAGCTCGACAGGCTATGGCTACACCTTC. Protein product: CASSSTGYGYTF.

J is TRBJ1-1 and V is TRBV4-1; D unresolved. CDR3 size: 14 residues. The V gene lost 4 bases and the J gene lost 2 bases, with 11 bases spanning the gap. CDR1 is MGHRA, CDR2 YSYEKL, per germline. In DNA form, the CDR3 reads TGCGCCAGCAGCCGAACGGACGGAAACACTGAAGCTTTCTTT. Translating gives CASSRTDGNTEAFF.

This chain joins TRBV7-6 and TRBJ2-1, with 8 nucleotides matching TRBD1. The CDR3 sequence is 19 residues long. The V and J ends lost 4 bases and 5 bases, in that order; junction bases with no gene match: 19. Germline V gene sequence: CDR1 SGHVS, CDR2 FNYEAQ. CDR3 in amino acids: CASSYKDRALTTKDNEQFF. In DNA, the CDR3 is TGTGCCAGCAGCTACAAGGACAGGGCCCTAACAACTAAAGACAATGAGCAGTTCTTC.

The chain employs TRBV7-2 and TRBJ2-7; TRBD2 might be the D (6 bases). The V and J ends lost 3 bases and 0 bases respectively, with 12 bases between them. CDR1 is SGHTA and CDR2 is FQGNSA in the germline V gene. This CDR3 is built from 15 residues. CDR3 region: CASSFDSGFSYEQYF. The DNA for the CDR3 is TGTGCCAGCAGCTTCGATAGCGGTTTCTCCTACGAGCAGTACTTC.

The chain couples TRBV7-9 to TRBJ1-4; no definite D call. V lost 5 bases, J lost 1 base, and 11 bases lay in between. The CDR3 is 15 amino acids. CDR1 is SEHNR, CDR2 FQNEAQ, per germline (reference sequence). The DNA for the CDR3 is TGTGCCAGCAGCCCGCCGGCGGGAACTAATGAAAAACTGTTTTTT. As protein: CASSPPAGTNEKLFF.

The chain combines TRBV15 with TRBJ2-5, with unresolved D. Germline V lookup: CDR1 LNHNV, CDR2 YYDKDF (reference sequence). Trimming took off 3 bases at V and 7 bases at J, with 15 bases between the two ends. The CDR3 is made up of 14 amino acids. The CDR3 region has the DNA TGTGCCACCAGCAGGGCTGGAGAGGCCGGGACCCAGTACTTC. It yields the protein CATSRAGEAGTQYF.

The chain joins TRBV10-3 to TRBJ2-5, with 8 bases fitting TRBD1. The V segment lost 6 bases and the J segment 3 bases; nucleotides outside the gene matches: 9. CDR3 length equals 15 residues. In germline, CDR1 is ENHRY, CDR2 SYGVKD. CDR3 residues: CAISHSATGEETQYF. The CDR3 coding sequence is TGTGCCATCAGCCATTCTGCGACAGGGGAAGAGACCCAGTACTTC.

The rearrangement uses TRBV29-1 and TRBJ1-2; 11 bases line up with TRBD1. V shed 7 bases, J shed 7 bases, and the junction held 8 bases outside the gene matches. CDR1 SQVTM and CDR2 ANQGSEA come from the germline V gene. The CDR3 runs to 13 residues. CDR3 in amino acids: CSGSDRGPSGYTF. The CDR3 nucleotides read TGCAGCGGATCGGACAGGGGGCCAAGTGGCTACACCTTC.

DNA of the CDR3: TGTGCCAGCAGCTTAGCCGGACAGCCGCTCTCTGGAAACACCATATATTTT. Residues: CASSLAGQPLSGNTIYF. The chain employs TRBV7-8 and TRBJ1-3, with D perhaps TRBD1 (6 bases). Germline V gives CDR1 SGHVS, CDR2 FQNEAQ. CDR3 length: 17 amino acids. V was cut by 0 bases and J by 0 bases, with 12 bases left in between.

The chain links TRBV29-1 to TRBJ2-7; possibly TRBD2 for D (6 bases). This CDR3 is built from 17 residues. Germline V CDR1 and CDR2: SQVTM, ANQGSEA. Trimming shortened V by 1 base and J by 2 bases, and 21 bases separated the two germline ends. CDR3 region: CSVEGGDRAEETYEQYF. Here the CDR3 DNA reads TGCAGCGTTGAAGGGGGGGATAGGGCAGAAGAGACCTACGAGCAGTACTTC.

The chain joins TRBV6-5 to TRBJ1-5, with D unresolved. The CDR3 sequence is 15 residues long. The germline V gene encodes CDR1 MNHEY and CDR2 SVGAGI. V was trimmed by 5 bases and J by 2 bases, leaving 13 bases between them. Written as DNA, the CDR3 is TGTGCCAGCAGTGCCGTTGCGGACGGCAATCAGCCCCAGCATTTT. This codes for CASSAVADGNQPQHF.

CDR3 nucleotides: TGTGCCAGCCTCCTTAGCGGGGGAAATGAGCAGTTCTTC. It encodes CASLLSGGNEQFF. This chain uses TRBV28 with TRBJ2-1, with TRBD2 identical over 9 bases. J gave up 7 bases and V 8 bases, and 6 bases lay outside the gene matches. CDR3 size: 13 residues. The V gene's germline CDR1 is MDHEN and CDR2 SYDVKM.